These T cell receptor beta chains were read from a single sample in a study of blood T cell repertoires in COVID-19. Here immunoSEQ multiplex PCR was the method, and the copy in TCRdb shows in-frame clones only, minus some. The sample carries approximately 250,000 clones, 91% recorded once. The sample comprised PBMCs or T cells enriched from blood (not recorded which). These TCRs come from a man aged 35-49 years who had been exposed to COVID-19. Both conserved end residues are part of each CDR3. Each record gives: D gene, V gene, J gene, clone size, CDR3 length, CDR3 protein, CDR3 DNA. D genes are given only for firm matches. Not all rows give a size; the values are once, few, many and, for expanded clones, a class.

TRBD2	TRBV6-5	TRBJ2-2	few	14	CASTDGRVDGELFF	TGTGCCAGCACCGACGGGAGGGTTGACGGGGAGCTGTTTTTT
.	TRBV27	TRBJ2-2	.	16	CASRPLDSTNTGELFF	TGTGCCAGCAGACCCCTCGACTCCACGAACACCGGGGAGCTGTTTTTT
.	TRBV10-3	TRBJ1-2	.	16	CAIRKDYRTSLDGYTF	TGTGCCATCAGAAAGGATTACCGGACAAGTCTCGATGGCTACACCTTC
.	TRBV29-1	TRBJ1-2	.	13	CSAKTGLGYGYTF	TGCAGCGCCAAGACTGGCCTCGGCTATGGCTACACCTTC
TRBD2	TRBV19	TRBJ2-3	.	15	CASSIRLANSDTQYF	TGTGCCAGTAGTATTCGACTAGCGAACTCAGATACGCAGTATTTT
TRBD2	TRBV2	TRBJ2-1	.	15	CASSAGGRIYNEQFF	TGTGCCAGCAGTGCGGGCGGGAGGATCTACAATGAGCAGTTCTTC
.	TRBV29-1	TRBJ1-2	.	12	CSVESGSEGYTF	TGCAGCGTTGAATCAGGGTCGGAAGGCTACACCTTC
TRBD1	TRBV19	TRBJ1-5	.	18	CASSIRTGGAGVGQPQHF	TGTGCCAGTAGTATTAGGACAGGGGGCGCCGGAGTTGGTCAGCCCCAGCATTTT
.	TRBV18	TRBJ1-5	.	13	CASSPTEYQPQHF	TGTGCCAGCTCACCTACAGAGTATCAGCCCCAGCATTTT
TRBD1	TRBV10-3	TRBJ1-2	.	14	CAIRPGQRGYGYTF	TGTGCCATCCGACCGGGACAGAGGGGCTATGGCTACACCTTC
TRBD1	TRBV6-1	TRBJ1-1	.	14	CASSEGQANTEAFF	TGTGCCAGCAGTGAGGGACAGGCGAACACTGAAGCTTTCTTT
.	TRBV18	TRBJ1-5	.	16	CASSPPGGLSNQPQHF	TGTGCCAGCTCACCACCAGGGGGTTTGAGCAATCAGCCCCAGCATTTT
TRBD2	TRBV5-1	TRBJ2-1	.	15	CASSLSSGSIDEQFF	TGCGCCAGCAGCTTGTCTAGCGGGAGTATAGATGAGCAGTTCTTC
TRBD1	TRBV27	TRBJ1-5	.	17	CASSLSQGDANNQPQHF	TGTGCCAGCAGTTTATCTCAGGGGGACGCGAACAATCAGCCCCAGCATTTT
TRBD1	TRBV28	TRBJ2-7	.	15	CASSPAGTGAYEQYF	TGTGCCAGCAGTCCCGCCGGGACAGGGGCCTACGAGCAGTACTTC
.	TRBV7-6	TRBJ2-2	.	13	CASNEGLTGELFF	TGTGCCAGCAATGAGGGTCTCACCGGGGAGCTGTTTTTT
TRBD1	TRBV12-3/TRBV12-4	TRBJ1-2	.	12	CASSWTGDGYTF	TGTGCCAGCAGTTGGACAGGGGATGGCTACACCTTC
.	TRBV6-5	TRBJ1-4	.	13	CASSPAADEKLFF	TGTGCCAGCAGTCCGGCGGCTGATGAAAAACTGTTTTTT
TRBD1	TRBV10-3	TRBJ1-1	.	15	CAISDPGTEGTEAFF	TGTGCCATCAGTGACCCCGGGACAGAAGGCACTGAAGCTTTCTTT
.	TRBV2	TRBJ2-2	.	15	CASSLTGPNTGELFF	TGTGCCAGCAGTCTGACAGGACCTAATACCGGGGAGCTGTTTTTT
.	TRBV30	TRBJ2-3	.	11	CAWTGTDTQYF	TGTGCCTGGACGGGCACAGATACGCAGTATTTT
.	TRBV10-2	TRBJ1-5	.	16	CASSESRHAGNQPQHF	TGCGCCAGCAGTGAATCCCGACATGCGGGTAATCAGCCCCAGCATTTT
TRBD2	TRBV10-1	TRBJ2-1	.	16	CASSESLAGRGNEQFF	TGCGCCAGCAGTGAGTCCCTAGCGGGAAGAGGCAATGAGCAGTTCTTC
TRBD1	TRBV4-2	TRBJ2-7	.	17	CASSQTTDRSSIYEQYF	TGTGCCAGCAGCCAGACTACGGACAGGAGTAGTATCTACGAGCAGTACTTC
TRBD2	TRBV6-1	TRBJ2-3	few	15	CASSERAGAVDTQYF	TGTGCCAGCAGTGAACGAGCGGGAGCGGTAGATACGCAGTATTTT
TRBD1	TRBV6-5	TRBJ1-1	.	15	CASSSFLTGVTEAFF	TGTGCCAGCAGCTCGTTTCTGACAGGGGTCACTGAAGCTTTCTTT
.	TRBV5-1	TRBJ2-7	.	16	CASSLQLDGGAYEQYF	TGCGCCAGCAGCTTGCAACTGGACGGAGGAGCCTACGAGCAGTACTTC
.	TRBV28	TRBJ2-7	once	13	CASSTGGEYEQYF	TGTGCCAGCAGTACAGGTGGGGAATACGAGCAGTACTTC
.	TRBV9	TRBJ1-4	.	15	CASSGGVSPSEKLFF	TGTGCCAGCAGCGGAGGAGTTTCCCCATCGGAAAAACTGTTTTTT
.	TRBV19	TRBJ2-7	.	13	CASSIGSLYEQYF	TGTGCCAGTAGTATTGGCTCCTTATACGAGCAGTACTTC
TRBD1	TRBV30	TRBJ1-5	.	16	CAWSVPGTGLNQPQHF	TGTGCCTGGAGTGTGCCCGGGACAGGGCTCAATCAGCCCCAGCATTTT
.	TRBV19	TRBJ2-2	.	15	CASSIGAGNTGELFF	TGTGCCAGTAGTATTGGGGCGGGAAACACCGGGGAGCTGTTTTTT
.	TRBV5-1	TRBJ2-6	.	15	CASRNGGSGANVLTF	TGCGCCAGCAGGAACGGGGGCTCTGGGGCCAACGTCCTGACTTTC
.	TRBV9	TRBJ1-4	.	13	CASSVAPGEKLFF	TGTGCCAGCAGCGTAGCACCGGGAGAAAAACTGTTTTTT
.	TRBV11-1	TRBJ1-1	once	13	CASSLTTYDEAFF	TGTGCCAGCAGTCTTACGACTTATGATGAAGCTTTCTTT
TRBD1	TRBV4-1	TRBJ1-1	.	16	CASRQSNRGRRTEAFF	TGCGCCAGCAGACAATCGAACAGGGGGAGAAGAACTGAAGCTTTCTTT
TRBD2	TRBV28	TRBJ2-1	.	15	CASSLSLAGVNEQFF	TGTGCCAGCAGTTTAAGTCTAGCGGGGGTCAATGAGCAGTTCTTC
TRBD1	TRBV3-1/TRBV3-2	TRBJ1-2	.	16	CASSPRRTGSFEGYTF	TGTGCCAGCAGCCCACGGCGGACAGGGTCTTTCGAGGGCTACACCTTC
TRBD2	TRBV19	TRBJ2-2	.	17	CASSISGRARVTGELFF	TGTGCCAGTAGTATCAGCGGGAGGGCCAGGGTCACCGGGGAGCTGTTTTTT
TRBD1	TRBV6-5	TRBJ2-7	.	15	CASRSAGTGGYEQYF	TGTGCCAGCAGATCGGCCGGGACAGGGGGCTACGAGCAGTACTTC
.	TRBV27	TRBJ1-5	.	15	CASSGVGGRNQPQHF	TGTGCCAGCAGTGGGGTCGGGGGGCGGAATCAGCCCCAGCATTTT
.	TRBV24-1	TRBJ1-4	.	16	CATSEGRQVPNEKLFF	TGTGCCACCAGTGAGGGTCGACAAGTACCTAATGAAAAACTGTTTTTT
.	TRBV29-1	TRBJ2-1	.	12	CSLEKGPNEQFF	TGCAGCCTTGAAAAGGGGCCCAATGAGCAGTTCTTC
TRBD1	TRBV18	TRBJ1-1	.	14	CASSQPDRVVGAFF	TGTGCCAGCTCACAGCCGGACAGGGTGGTAGGAGCTTTCTTT
.	TRBV29-1	TRBJ1-2	.	13	CSVEAGWNYGYTF	TGCAGCGTTGAAGCAGGTTGGAACTATGGCTACACCTTC
TRBD2	TRBV4-2	TRBJ2-3	.	16	CASSQEGGSGSDTQYF	TGTGCCAGCAGCCAAGAAGGGGGTAGCGGGAGCGATACGCAGTATTTT
TRBD1	TRBV7-3	TRBJ2-4	.	14	CASSEGAGKNIQYF	TGTGCCAGCAGCGAGGGGGCTGGCAAAAACATTCAGTACTTC
.	TRBV13	TRBJ1-4	.	13	CASSLRGSEKLFF	TGTGCCAGCAGCTTAAGGGGCAGCGAAAAACTGTTTTTT
.	TRBV6-4	TRBJ2-3	.	15	CASSAGQASTDTQYF	TGTGCCAGCAGTGCGGGACAAGCTAGCACAGATACGCAGTATTTT
TRBD1	TRBV6-1	TRBJ1-3	.	15	CASSERGQGGNTIYF	TGTGCCAGCAGTGAGAGGGGGCAGGGTGGAAACACCATATATTTT
.	TRBV4-2	TRBJ2-2	.	16	CASSQPGTLNTGELFF	TGTGCCAGCAGCCAACCCGGGACTCTGAACACCGGGGAGCTGTTTTTT